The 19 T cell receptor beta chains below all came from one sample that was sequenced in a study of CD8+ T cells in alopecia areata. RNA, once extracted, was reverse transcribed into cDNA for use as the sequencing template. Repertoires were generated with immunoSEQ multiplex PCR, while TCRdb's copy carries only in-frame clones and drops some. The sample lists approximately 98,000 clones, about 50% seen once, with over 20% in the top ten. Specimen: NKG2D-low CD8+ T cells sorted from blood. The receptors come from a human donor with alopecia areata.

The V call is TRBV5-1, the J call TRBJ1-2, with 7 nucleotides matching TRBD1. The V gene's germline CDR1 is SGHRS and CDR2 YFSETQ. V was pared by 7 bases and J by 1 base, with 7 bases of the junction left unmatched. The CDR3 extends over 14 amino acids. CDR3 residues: CASQPGQLNYGYTF. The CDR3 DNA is TGCGCCAGCCAACCGGGACAGCTTAACTATGGCTACACCTTC.

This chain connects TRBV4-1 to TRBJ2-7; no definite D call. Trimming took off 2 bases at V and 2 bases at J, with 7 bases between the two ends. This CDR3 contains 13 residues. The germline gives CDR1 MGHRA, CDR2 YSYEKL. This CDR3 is CASSQQPTYEQYF. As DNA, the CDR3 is TGCGCCAGCAGCCAACAACCGACCTACGAGCAGTACTTC.

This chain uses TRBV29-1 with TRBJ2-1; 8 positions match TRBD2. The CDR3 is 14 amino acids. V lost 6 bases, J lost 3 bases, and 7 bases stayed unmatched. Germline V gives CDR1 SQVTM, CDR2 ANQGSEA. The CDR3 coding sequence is TGCAGCGTGGGAGGGACTAGTAACTACAATGAGCAGTTCTTC. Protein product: CSVGGTSNYNEQFF.

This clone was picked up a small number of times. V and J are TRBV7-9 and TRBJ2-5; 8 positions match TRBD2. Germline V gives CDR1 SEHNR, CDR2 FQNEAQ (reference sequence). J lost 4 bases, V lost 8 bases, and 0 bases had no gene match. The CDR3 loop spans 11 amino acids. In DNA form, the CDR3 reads TGTGCCAGCCTAGCGGGAGAGACCCAGTACTTC. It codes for CASLAGETQYF.

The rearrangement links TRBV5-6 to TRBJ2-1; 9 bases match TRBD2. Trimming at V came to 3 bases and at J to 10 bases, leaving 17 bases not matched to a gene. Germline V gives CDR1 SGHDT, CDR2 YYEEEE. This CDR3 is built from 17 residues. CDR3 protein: CASSSLEGLAELYEQFF. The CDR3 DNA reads TGTGCCAGCAGCTCTTTGGAGGGACTAGCCGAACTCTACGAGCAGTTCTTC.

In DNA form, the CDR3 reads TGTGCCAGCAGCTTATCCCCGGGGGACGGCTACACCTTC. It yields the protein CASSLSPGDGYTF. This chain links TRBV13 with TRBJ1-2, with a possible D match to TRBD1 (5 bases). The CDR3 sequence is 13 residues long. The germline V gene has CDR1 PRHDT and CDR2 FYEKMQ (reference sequence). V was trimmed by 2 bases and J by 8 bases, leaving 12 bases between them.

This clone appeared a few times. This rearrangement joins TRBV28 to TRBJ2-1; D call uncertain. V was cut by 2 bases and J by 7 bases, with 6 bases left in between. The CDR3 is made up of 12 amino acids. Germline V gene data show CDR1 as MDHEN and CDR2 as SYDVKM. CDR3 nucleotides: TGTGCCAGCAGTTTAAAAGGGAATGAGCAGTTCTTC. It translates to CASSLKGNEQFF.

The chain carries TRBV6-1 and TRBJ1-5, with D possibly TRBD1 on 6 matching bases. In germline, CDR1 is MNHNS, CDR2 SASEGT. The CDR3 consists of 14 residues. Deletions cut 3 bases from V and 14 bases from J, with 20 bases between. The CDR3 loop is CASSEKRGRRGEHF. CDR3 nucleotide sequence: TGTGCCAGCAGTGAGAAGAGGGGGAGACGGGGGGAGCATTTT.

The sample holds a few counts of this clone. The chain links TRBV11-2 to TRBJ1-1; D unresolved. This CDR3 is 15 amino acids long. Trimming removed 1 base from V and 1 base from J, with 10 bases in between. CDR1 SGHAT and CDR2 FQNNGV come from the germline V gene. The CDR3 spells CASSLVSSPNTEAFF. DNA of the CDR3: TGTGCCAGCAGCTTAGTAAGTTCCCCGAACACTGAAGCTTTCTTT.

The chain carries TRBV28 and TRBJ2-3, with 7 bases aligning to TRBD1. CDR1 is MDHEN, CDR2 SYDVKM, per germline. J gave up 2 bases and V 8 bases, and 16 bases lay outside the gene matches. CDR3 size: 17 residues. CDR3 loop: CASSPSSRTGDTDTQYF. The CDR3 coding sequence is TGTGCCAGCTCCCCCTCATCCCGAACAGGGGACACAGATACGCAGTATTTT.

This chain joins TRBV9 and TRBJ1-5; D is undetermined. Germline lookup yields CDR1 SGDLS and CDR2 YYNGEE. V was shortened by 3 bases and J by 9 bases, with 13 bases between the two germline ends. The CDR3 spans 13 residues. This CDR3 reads CASSAGGTGPQHF. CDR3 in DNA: TGTGCCAGCAGCGCAGGAGGTACGGGGCCCCAGCATTTT.

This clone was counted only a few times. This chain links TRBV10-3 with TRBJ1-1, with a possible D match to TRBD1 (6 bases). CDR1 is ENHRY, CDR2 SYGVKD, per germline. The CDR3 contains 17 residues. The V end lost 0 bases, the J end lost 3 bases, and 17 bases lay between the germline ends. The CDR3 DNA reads TGTGCCATCAGTGAGTCGGGGGCAGGGTGGTCGGACACTGAAGCTTTCTTT. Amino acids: CAISESGAGWSDTEAFF.

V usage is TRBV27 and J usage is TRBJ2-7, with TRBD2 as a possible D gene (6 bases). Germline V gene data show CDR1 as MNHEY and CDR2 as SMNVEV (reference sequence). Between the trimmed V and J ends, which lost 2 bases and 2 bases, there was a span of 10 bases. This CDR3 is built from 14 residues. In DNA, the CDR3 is TGTGCCAGCAGTTTACGGGCGGGAACCTACGAGCAGTACTTC. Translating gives CASSLRAGTYEQYF.

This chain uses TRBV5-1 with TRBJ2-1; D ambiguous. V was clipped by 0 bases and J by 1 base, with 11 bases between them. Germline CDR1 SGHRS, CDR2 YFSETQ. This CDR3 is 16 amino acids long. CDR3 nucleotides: TGCGCCAGCAGCTTGGTGCCGGCTAGTTCCTACAATGAGCAGTTCTTC. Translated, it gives CASSLVPASSYNEQFF.

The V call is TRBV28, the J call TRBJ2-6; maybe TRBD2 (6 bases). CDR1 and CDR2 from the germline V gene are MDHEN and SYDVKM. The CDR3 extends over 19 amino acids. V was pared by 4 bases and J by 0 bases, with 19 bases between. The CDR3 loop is CASSSLGGDRRSGANVLTF. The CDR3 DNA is TGTGCCAGCAGTTCCCTGGGGGGTGACAGACGCTCTGGGGCCAACGTCCTGACTTTC. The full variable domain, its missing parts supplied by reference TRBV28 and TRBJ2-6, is DVKVTQSSRYLVKRTGEKVFLECVQDMDHENMFWYRQDPGLGLRLIYFSYDVKMKEKGDIPEGYSVSREKKERFSLILESASTNQTSMYLCASSSLGGDRRSGANVLTFGAGSRLTVL.

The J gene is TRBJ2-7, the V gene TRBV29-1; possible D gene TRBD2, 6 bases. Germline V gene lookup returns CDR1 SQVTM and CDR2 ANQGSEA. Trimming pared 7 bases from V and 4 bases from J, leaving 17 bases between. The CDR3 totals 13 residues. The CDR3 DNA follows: TGCAGCGCTGGGGAGGTATCAGGGTACGAGCAGTACTTC. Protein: CSAGEVSGYEQYF.

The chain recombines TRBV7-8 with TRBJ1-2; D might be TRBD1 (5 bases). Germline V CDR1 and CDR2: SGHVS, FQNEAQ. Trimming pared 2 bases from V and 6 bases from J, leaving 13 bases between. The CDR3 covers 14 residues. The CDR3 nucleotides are TGTGCCAGCAGCTTAAGTAGGGGACCAGATGGCTACACCTTC. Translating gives CASSLSRGPDGYTF.

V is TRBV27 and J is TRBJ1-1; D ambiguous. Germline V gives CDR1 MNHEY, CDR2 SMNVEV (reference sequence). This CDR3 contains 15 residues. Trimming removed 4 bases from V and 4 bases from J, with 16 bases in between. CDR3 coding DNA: TGTGCCAGCAGTTCCCGGATAGGGCGGAGCACTGAAGCTTTCTTT. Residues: CASSSRIGRSTEAFF.

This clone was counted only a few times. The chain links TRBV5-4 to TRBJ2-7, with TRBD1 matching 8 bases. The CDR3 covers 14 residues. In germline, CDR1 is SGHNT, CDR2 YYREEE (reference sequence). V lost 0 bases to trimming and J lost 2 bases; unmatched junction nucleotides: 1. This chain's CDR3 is CASSLGDRPYEQYF. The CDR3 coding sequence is TGTGCCAGCAGCTTGGGGGACAGGCCCTACGAGCAGTACTTC. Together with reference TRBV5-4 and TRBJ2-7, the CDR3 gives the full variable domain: ETGVTQSPTHLIKTRGQQVTLRCSSQSGHNTVSWYQQALGQGPQFIFQYYREEENGRGNFPPRFSGLQFPNYSSELNVNALELDDSALYLCASSLGDRPYEQYFGPGTRLTVT.